This T cell receptor (beta chain) came from a study of blood T cells in healthy people across ages. Study observations and caveats: Higher naive T cell percentage went strongly together with higher TCR beta diversity.

Total RNA extraction produced at least 5.5 micrograms (per sample) for the study. Remarks on this clonotype: Its antigen remains unidentified.

Germline-derived CDR1 and CDR2 are SGHTA and FQGNSA. V was clipped by 5 bases and J by 3 bases, with 14 bases between them. The CDR3 is 15 residues long. The second PCR ran about 7 to 12 cycles with a sample-barcoded 5' primer and J-beta primers. TCRdb used MiXCR to reprocess the 5' RACE reads, holding one entry per CDR3 protein. This sample has about 1.4 million distinct CDR3 sequences, with 59% found just once. The V gene is TRBV7-2, the J gene TRBJ2-1; D possibly corresponds to TRBD2 (5 bases). The clonotype originates from a young man in good health. The sequencing sample was made of blood. The CDR3 reads CASSLTRSDYNEQFF. Written as DNA, the CDR3 is TGTGCCAGCAGCCTAACTAGATCCGACTACAATGAGCAGTTCTTC.